This TCR beta chain came from a study of shared clonotypes between healthy human individuals. Profiled with immunoSEQ multiplex PCR; TCRdb holds only in-frame clones, not every one. The repertoire holds some 1.4 million clones, with about 96% as singletons. About this clone itself: Antigen unknown.

J gave up 0 bases and V 10 bases, and 7 bases lay outside the gene matches. This CDR3 is 15 amino acids long. CDR1 and CDR2 from the germline V gene are ENHRY and SYGVKD. Overall study findings and caveats: Few donors restricted represented genetic and exposure-history diversity.

Sequencing was performed on naive CD4+ T cells sorted from blood. Specified subset: CD45RA+ positively selected. The chain combines TRBV10-3 with TRBJ2-3, with 10 bases aligning to TRBD2. This receptor was identified in a man aged 25-45 years in good health. The CDR3 coding sequence is TGTGCCACAGGGGGACTAGCGCACAGCACAGATACGCAGTATTTT. As protein: CATGGLAHSTDTQYF.